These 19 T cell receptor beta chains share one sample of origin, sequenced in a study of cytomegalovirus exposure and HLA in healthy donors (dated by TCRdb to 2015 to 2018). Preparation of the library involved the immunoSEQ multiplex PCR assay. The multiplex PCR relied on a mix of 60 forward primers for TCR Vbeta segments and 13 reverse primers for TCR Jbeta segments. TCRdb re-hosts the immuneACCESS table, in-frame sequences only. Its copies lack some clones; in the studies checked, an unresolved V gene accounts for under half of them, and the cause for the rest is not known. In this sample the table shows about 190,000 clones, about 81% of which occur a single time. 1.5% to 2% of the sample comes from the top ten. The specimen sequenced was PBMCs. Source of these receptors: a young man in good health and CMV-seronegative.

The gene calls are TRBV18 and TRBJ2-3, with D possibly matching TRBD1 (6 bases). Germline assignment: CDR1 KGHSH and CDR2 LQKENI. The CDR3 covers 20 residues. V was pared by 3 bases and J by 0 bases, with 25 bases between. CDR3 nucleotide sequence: TGTGCCAGCTCACCGAACCAAAGAACAGGGTTTGCTTCTAGCACAGATACGCAGTATTTT. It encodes CASSPNQRTGFASSTDTQYF.

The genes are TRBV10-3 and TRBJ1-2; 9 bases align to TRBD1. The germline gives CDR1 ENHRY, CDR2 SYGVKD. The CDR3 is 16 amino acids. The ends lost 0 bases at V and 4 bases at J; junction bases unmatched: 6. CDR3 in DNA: TGTGCCATCAGTGAGTCGGTAACAGGGGGCTTCTATGGCTACACCTTC. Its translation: CAISESVTGGFYGYTF.

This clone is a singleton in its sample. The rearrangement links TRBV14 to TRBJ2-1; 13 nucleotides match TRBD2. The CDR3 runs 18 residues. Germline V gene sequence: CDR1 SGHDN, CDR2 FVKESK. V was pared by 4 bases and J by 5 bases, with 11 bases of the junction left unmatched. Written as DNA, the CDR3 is TGTGCCAGCAGCCGCACTAGCGGGAGGGCCGTAATAAACAATGAGCAGTTCTTC. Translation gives CASSRTSGRAVINNEQFF.

The CDR3 here is CASSLSGEGIREKLFF. The CDR3 DNA follows: TGTGCCAGCAGCTTATCAGGGGAGGGTATACGTGAAAAACTGTTTTTT. The V gene is TRBV7-2, the J gene TRBJ1-4, with D maybe TRBD1 (6 bases). The CDR3 is made up of 16 amino acids. The germline gives CDR1 SGHTA, CDR2 FQGNSA. Trimming shortened V by 2 bases and J by 7 bases, and 17 bases separated the two germline ends.

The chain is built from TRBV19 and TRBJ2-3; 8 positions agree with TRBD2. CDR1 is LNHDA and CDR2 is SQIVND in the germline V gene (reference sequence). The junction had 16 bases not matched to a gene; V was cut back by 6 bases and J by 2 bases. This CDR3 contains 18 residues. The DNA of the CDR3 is TGTGCCAGTAGGGCGAGCGGGGGAGCCGCTTTAATCACAGATACGCAGTATTTT. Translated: CASRASGGAALITDTQYF.

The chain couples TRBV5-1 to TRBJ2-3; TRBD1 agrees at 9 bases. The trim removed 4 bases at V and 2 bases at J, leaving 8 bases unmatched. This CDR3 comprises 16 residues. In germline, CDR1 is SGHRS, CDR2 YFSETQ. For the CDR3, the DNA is TGCGCCAGCAGCAGGACGGGACAGGGACCCACAGATACGCAGTATTTT. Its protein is CASSRTGQGPTDTQYF.

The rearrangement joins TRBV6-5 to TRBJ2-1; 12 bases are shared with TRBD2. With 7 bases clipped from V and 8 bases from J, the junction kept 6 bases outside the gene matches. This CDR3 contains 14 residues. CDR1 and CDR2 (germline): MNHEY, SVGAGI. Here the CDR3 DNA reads TGTGCCAGCAAGCTAGCGGGAGGGCCGTATGAGCAGTTCTTC. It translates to CASKLAGGPYEQFF.

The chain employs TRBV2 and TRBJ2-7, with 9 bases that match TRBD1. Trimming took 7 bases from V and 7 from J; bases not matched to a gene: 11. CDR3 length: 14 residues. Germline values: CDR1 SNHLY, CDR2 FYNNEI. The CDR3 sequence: CASTAGQGNGEQYF. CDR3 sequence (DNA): TGTGCCAGCACGGCGGGACAGGGAAATGGAGAGCAGTACTTC.

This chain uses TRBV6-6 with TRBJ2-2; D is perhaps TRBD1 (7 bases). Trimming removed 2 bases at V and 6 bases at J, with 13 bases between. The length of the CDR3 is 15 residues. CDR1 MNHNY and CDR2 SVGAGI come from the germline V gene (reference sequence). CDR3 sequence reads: CASSYGTAGAGELFF. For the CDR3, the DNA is TGTGCCAGCAGTTACGGGACAGCGGGCGCCGGGGAGCTGTTTTTT.

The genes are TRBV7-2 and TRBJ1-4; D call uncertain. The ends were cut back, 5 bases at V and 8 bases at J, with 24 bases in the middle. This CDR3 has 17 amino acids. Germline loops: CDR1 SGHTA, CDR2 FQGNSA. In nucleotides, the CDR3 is TGTGCCAGCAGCCCTGAGCGGAATGAGTTGGAAGGCGAAAAACTGTTTTTT. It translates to CASSPERNELEGEKLFF.

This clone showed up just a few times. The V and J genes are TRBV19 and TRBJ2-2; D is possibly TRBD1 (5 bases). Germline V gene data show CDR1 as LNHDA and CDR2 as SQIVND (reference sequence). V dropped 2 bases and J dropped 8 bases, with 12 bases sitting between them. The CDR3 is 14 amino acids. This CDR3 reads CASSIHGATGELFF. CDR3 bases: TGTGCCAGTAGTATACATGGGGCGACAGGGGAGCTGTTTTTT.

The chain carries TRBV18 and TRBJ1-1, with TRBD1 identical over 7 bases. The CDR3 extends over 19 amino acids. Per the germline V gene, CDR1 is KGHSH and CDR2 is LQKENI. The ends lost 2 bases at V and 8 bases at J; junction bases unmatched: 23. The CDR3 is CASSPAVRLSTVKQGEAFF. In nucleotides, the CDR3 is TGTGCCAGCTCACCAGCCGTGAGGTTATCGACAGTCAAACAGGGGGAAGCTTTCTTT.

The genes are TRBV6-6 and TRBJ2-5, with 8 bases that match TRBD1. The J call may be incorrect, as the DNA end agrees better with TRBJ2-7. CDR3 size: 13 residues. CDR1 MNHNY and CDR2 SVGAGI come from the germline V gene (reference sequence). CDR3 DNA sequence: TGTGCCAGCATCCGGACAGGGAGCTACGAGCAGTACTTC. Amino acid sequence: CASIRTGSYEQYF.

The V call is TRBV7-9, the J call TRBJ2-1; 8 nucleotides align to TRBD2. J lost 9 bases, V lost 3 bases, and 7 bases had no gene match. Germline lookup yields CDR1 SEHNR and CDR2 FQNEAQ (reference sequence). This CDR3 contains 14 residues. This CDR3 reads CASSFRGGRGEQFF. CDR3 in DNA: TGTGCCAGCAGCTTCCGGGGGGGCAGGGGTGAGCAGTTCTTC.

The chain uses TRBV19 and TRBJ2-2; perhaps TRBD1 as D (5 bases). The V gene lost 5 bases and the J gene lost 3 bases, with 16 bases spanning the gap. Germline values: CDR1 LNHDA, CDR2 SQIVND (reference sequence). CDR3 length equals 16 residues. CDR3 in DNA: TGTGCCAGTAGTCCGTCCCCGGACACTCACACCGGGGAGCTGTTTTTT. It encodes CASSPSPDTHTGELFF.

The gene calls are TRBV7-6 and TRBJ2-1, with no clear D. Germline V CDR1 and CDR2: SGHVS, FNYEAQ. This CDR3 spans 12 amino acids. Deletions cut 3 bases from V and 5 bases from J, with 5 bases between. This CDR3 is CASSFTNNEQFF. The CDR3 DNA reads TGTGCCAGCAGCTTTACTAACAATGAGCAGTTCTTC.

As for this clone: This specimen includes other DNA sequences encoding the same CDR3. The CDR3 DNA reads TGTGCCAGTAGTATAGGACAGGGATACACTGAAGCTTTCTTT. This gives the protein CASSIGQGYTEAFF. This chain uses TRBV19 with TRBJ1-1; 7 nucleotides line up with TRBD1. The V and J ends lost 1 base and 3 bases, in that order; junction bases with no gene match: 2. Germline CDR1 and CDR2: LNHDA and SQIVND (reference sequence). The CDR3 has 14 residues.

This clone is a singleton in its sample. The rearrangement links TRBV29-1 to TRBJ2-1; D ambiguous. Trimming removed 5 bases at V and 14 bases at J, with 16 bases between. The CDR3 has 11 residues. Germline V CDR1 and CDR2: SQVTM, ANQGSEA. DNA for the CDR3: TGCAGCGTTTCTGGCGGTCTACGGGAGTTCTTC. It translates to CSVSGGLREFF.

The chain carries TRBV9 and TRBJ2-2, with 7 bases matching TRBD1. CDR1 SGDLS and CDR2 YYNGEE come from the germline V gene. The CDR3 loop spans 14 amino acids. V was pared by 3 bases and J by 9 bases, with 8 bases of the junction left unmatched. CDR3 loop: CASSATGSGRELFF. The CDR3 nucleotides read TGTGCCAGCAGCGCGACAGGGAGTGGCCGGGAGCTGTTTTTT. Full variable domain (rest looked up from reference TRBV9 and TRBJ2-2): DSGVTQTPKHLITATGQRVTLRCSPRSGDLSVYWYQQSLDQGLQFLIQYYNGEERAKGNILERFSAQQFPDLHSELNLSSLELGDSALYFCASSATGSGRELFFGEGSRLTVL.